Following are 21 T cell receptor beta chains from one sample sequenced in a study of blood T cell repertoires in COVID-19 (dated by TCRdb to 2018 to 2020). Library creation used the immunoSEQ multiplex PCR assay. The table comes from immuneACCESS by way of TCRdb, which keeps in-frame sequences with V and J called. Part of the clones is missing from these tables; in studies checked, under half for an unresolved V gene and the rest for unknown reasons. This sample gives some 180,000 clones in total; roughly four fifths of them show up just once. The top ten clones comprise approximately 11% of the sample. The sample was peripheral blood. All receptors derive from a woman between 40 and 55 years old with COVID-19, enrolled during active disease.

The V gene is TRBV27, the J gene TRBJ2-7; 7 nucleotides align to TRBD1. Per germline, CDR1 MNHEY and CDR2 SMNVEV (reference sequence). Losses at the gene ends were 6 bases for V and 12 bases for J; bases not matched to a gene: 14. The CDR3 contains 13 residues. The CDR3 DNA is TGTGCCAGCAGAAAATCAGGGGGTGGAAGTTTGTACTTC. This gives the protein CASRKSGGGSLYF.

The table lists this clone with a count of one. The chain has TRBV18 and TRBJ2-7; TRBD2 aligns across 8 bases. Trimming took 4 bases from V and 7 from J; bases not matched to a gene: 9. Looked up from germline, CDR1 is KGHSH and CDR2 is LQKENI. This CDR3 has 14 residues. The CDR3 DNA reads TGTGCCAGCTCACGGGAGCGGGAGAGTAGGGAGCAGTACTTC. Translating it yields CASSRERESREQYF.

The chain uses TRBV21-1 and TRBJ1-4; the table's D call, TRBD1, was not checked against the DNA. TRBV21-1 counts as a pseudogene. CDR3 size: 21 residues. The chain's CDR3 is CASSKFIWVSVQGPLNEKLFF. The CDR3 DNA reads TGTGCCAGCAGCAAATTTATTTGGGTCAGCGTACAGGGGCCCCTAAATGAAAAACTGTTTTTT.

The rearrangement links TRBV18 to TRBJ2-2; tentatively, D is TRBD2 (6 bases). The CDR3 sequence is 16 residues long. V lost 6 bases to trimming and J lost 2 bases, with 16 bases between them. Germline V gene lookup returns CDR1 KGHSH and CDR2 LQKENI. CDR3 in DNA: TGTGCCAGCTCCCCCCAACCGGGAGTTAACACCGGGGAGCTGTTTTTT. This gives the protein CASSPQPGVNTGELFF.

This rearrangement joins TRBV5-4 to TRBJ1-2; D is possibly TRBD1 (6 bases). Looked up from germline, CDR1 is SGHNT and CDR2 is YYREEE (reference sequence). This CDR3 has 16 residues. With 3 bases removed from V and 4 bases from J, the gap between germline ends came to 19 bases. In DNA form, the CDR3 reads TGTGCCAGCAGCTCAGGGAACGGGGGGCGCGGCTATGGCTACACCTTC. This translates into CASSSGNGGRGYGYTF. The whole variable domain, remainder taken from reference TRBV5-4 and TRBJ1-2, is ETGVTQSPTHLIKTRGQQVTLRCSSQSGHNTVSWYQQALGQGPQFIFQYYREEENGRGNFPPRFSGLQFPNYSSELNVNALELDDSALYLCASSSGNGGRGYGYTFGSGTRLTVV.

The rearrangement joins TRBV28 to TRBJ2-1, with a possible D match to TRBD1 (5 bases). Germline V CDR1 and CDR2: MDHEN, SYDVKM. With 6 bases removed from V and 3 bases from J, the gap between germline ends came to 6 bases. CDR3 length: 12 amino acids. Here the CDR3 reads CASRDIYNEQFF. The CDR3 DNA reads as TGTGCCAGCAGGGACATCTACAATGAGCAGTTCTTC.

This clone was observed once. The CDR3 protein is CASTPGTSPYNEQFF. The CDR3 bases are TGTGCCAGCACGCCCGGGACTAGCCCCTACAATGAGCAGTTCTTC. The chain recombines TRBV14 with TRBJ2-1; 9 bases map to TRBD2. V was pared by 7 bases and J by 2 bases, with 6 bases of the junction left unmatched. This CDR3 contains 15 residues. Germline-derived CDR1 and CDR2 are SGHDN and FVKESK.

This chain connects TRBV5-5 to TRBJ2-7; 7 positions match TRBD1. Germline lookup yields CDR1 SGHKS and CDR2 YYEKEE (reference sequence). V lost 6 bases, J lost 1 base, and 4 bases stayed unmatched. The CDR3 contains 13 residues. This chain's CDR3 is CASTRDSSYEQYV. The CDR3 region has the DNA TGTGCCAGCACCCGGGACAGTTCCTACGAGCAGTACGTC.

CDR3 in amino acids: CASMRTLGRQETQYF. DNA for the CDR3: TGTGCCAGCATGAGAACCCTGGGCAGACAAGAGACCCAGTACTTC. The J gene is TRBJ2-5, the V gene TRBV6-5; D gene unclear. This CDR3 is built from 15 residues. The V gene lost 7 bases and the J gene lost 2 bases, with 17 bases spanning the gap. CDR1 is MNHEY, CDR2 SVGAGI, per germline.

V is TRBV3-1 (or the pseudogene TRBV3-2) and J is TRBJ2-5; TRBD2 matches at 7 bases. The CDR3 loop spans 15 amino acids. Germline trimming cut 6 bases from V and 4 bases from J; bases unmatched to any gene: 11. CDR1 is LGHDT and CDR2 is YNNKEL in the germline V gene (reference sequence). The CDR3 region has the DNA TGTGCCAGCAGTCCCGGGACTACGCTTGGAGAGACCCAGTACTTC. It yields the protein CASSPGTTLGETQYF.

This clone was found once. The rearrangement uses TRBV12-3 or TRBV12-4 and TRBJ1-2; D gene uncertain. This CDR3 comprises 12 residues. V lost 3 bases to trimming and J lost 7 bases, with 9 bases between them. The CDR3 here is CASSFPRGGYTF. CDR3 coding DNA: TGTGCCAGCAGTTTTCCCCGGGGTGGCTACACCTTC.

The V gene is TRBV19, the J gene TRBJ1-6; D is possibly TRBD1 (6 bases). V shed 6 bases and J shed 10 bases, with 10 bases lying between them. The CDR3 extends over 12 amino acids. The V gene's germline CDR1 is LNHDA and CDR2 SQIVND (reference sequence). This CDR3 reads CASRHDRSPLHF. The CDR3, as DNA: TGTGCCAGTAGACATGACAGGTCACCCCTCCACTTT.

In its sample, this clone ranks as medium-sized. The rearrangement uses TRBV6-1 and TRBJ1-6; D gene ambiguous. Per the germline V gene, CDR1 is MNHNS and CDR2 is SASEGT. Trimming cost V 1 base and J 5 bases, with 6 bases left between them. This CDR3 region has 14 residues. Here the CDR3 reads CASSEVVDNSPLHF. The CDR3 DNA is TGTGCCAGCAGTGAAGTTGTAGATAATTCACCCCTCCACTTT.

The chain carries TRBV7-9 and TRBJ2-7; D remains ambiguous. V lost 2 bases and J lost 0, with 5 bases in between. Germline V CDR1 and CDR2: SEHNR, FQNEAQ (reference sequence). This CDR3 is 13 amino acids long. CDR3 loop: CASSLPSSYEQYF. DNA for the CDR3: TGTGCCAGCAGCTTACCTAGCTCCTACGAGCAGTACTTC.

The CDR3 sequence: CASSQRQGIGDTQYF. In DNA, the CDR3 is TGTGCCAGCAGCCAGAGACAGGGGATCGGAGATACGCAGTATTTT. The chain carries TRBV14 and TRBJ2-3; TRBD1 matches 8 bases. The CDR3 contains 15 residues. J gave up 5 bases and V 3 bases, and 7 bases lay outside the gene matches. Germline V lookup: CDR1 SGHDN, CDR2 FVKESK.

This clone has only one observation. The CDR3 nucleotides read TGTGCCAGCAGCTTGATCGGGAACTATGGCTACACCTTC. It codes for CASSLIGNYGYTF. The chain carries TRBV7-9 and TRBJ1-2; D is undetermined. Germline CDR1 and CDR2: SEHNR and FQNEAQ (reference sequence). The CDR3 is made up of 13 amino acids. Trimming removed 3 bases at V and 2 bases at J, with 7 bases between.

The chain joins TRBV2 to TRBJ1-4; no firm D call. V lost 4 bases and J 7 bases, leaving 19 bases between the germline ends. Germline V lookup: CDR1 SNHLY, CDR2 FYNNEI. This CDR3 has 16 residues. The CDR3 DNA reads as TGTGCCAGCAGTGCGGCGACATCGAAGTCAGGTGAAAAACTGTTTTTT. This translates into CASSAATSKSGEKLFF.

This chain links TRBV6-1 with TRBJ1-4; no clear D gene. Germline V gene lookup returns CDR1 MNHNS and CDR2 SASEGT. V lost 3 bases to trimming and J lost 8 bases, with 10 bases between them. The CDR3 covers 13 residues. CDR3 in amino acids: CASSDTFREKLFF. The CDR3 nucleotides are TGTGCCAGCAGTGACACATTCCGCGAAAAACTGTTTTTT.

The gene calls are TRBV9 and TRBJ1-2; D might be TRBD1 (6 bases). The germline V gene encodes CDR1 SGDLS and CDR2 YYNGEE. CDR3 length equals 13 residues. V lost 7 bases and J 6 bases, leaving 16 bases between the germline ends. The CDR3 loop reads CASLLKGGHGYTF. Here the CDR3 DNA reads TGTGCCAGCCTCCTAAAGGGGGGGCATGGCTACACCTTC.

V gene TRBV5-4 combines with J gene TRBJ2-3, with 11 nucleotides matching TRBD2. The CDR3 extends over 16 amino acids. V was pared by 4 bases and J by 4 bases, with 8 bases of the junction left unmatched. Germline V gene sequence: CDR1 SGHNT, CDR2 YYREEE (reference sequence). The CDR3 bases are TGTGCCAGCAGCCCTAGCGGGAGGCTTTTACCAGATACGCAGTATTTT. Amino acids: CASSPSGRLLPDTQYF. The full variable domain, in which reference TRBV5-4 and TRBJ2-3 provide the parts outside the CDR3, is ETGVTQSPTHLIKTRGQQVTLRCSSQSGHNTVSWYQQALGQGPQFIFQYYREEENGRGNFPPRFSGLQFPNYSSELNVNALELDDSALYLCASSPSGRLLPDTQYFGPGTRLTVL.

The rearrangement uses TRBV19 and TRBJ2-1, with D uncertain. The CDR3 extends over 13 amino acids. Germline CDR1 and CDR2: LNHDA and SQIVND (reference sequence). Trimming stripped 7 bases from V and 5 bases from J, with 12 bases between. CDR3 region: CASIGPAHNEQFF. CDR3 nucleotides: TGTGCCAGTATCGGCCCAGCGCACAATGAGCAGTTCTTC.